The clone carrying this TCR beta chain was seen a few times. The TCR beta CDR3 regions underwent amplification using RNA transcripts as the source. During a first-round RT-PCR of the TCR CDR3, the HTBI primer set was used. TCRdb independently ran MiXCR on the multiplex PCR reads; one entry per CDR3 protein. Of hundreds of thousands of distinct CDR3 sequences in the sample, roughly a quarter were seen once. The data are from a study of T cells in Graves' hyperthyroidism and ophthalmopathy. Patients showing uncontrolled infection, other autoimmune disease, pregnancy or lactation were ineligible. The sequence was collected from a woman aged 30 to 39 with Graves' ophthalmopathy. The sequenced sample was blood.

CDR3 DNA: TGTGCCAGCAGAAAAAGCGGGGGGGTTCGTAAGACCCAGTACTTC. Translated, it gives CASRKSGGVRKTQYF. The rearrangement links TRBV6-1 to TRBJ2-5, with 10 bases aligning to TRBD2. Germline CDR1 is MNHNS and CDR2 is SASEGT. The V gene end was trimmed by 6 bases and the J gene end by 6 bases; junction bases not matched to a gene: 10. This CDR3 spans 15 amino acids.